Listed below are T cell receptor beta chains from one sample, sequenced in a study of radiotherapy plus CTLA-4 blockade in lung cancer. Sequencing was performed with immunoSEQ multiplex PCR; in TCRdb, only in-frame clones are kept and a portion is missing. The table records about 110,000 clones, roughly 86% of them present only once. The sample was peripheral blood, taken from a patient treated with radiotherapy plus ipilimumab. The source is a human donor with non-small cell lung cancer that progressed on radiotherapy plus ipilimumab. Some clones in this sample may be carry-over from other donors' samples. CDR3s include the opening cysteine and the closing phenylalanine or tryptophan. A D gene is named only where the DNA matches it firmly. Expanded clones are given a class, and other clones once, few, many or no size at all.

NA	TRBJ2-7	TRBV5-4	NA	TGTGCCAGCAGCTTGGAGGGCCGAGACAAGGACTACGAGCAGTACTTC	CASSLEGRDKDYEQYF
NA	TRBJ2-7	TRBV6-5	NA	TGTGCCAGCAGTCTAACCTTTGGACAGCCCTACGAGCAGTACTTC	CASSLTFGQPYEQYF
NA	TRBJ2-7	TRBV6-6	NA	TGTGCCAGCAGTCCCTTAGGGGCTAGGGACGAGCAGTACTTC	CASSPLGARDEQYF
few	TRBJ1-2	TRBV18	TRBD1	TGTGCCAGCTCACAGACAGGGGGAAACGGTGGCTACACCTTC	CASSQTGGNGGYTF
NA	TRBJ2-3	TRBV5-1	NA	TGCGCCAGCAGTCTGGGGACGGATCGAGTAACGGATACGCAGTATTTT	CASSLGTDRVTDTQYF
NA	TRBJ2-7	TRBV5-1	NA	TGCGCCAGCAGCTTCGGATCTGGATCCTACGAGCAGTACTTC	CASSFGSGSYEQYF
NA	TRBJ1-2	TRBV5-6	TRBD1	TGTGCCAGCAGGCCTGACAGGGGGATTTCCTATGGCTACACCTTC	CASRPDRGISYGYTF
NA	TRBJ2-5	TRBV9	NA	TGTGCCAGCAGCGTAGATAGGGAGACCCAGTACTTC	CASSVDRETQYF
NA	TRBJ2-7	TRBV13	NA	TGTGCCAGCAGCTTAGTGACCCGGGGCCCCTACGAGCAGTACTTC	CASSLVTRGPYEQYF
many	TRBJ1-2	TRBV7-2	NA	TGTGCCAGCAGCTCGGGGGGCAGGGGTTTGTTTGGCTACACCTTC	CASSSGGRGLFGYTF
few	TRBJ1-5	TRBV7-3	TRBD1	TGTGCCAGCAGCTTGGGACAGGGGCAGCCCCAGCATTTT	CASSLGQGQPQHF
NA	TRBJ1-6	TRBV2	TRBD1	TGTGCCAGCAGTGAATCACGTGGACAGGTTGGCTATAATTCACCCCTCCACTTT	CASSESRGQVGYNSPLHF
NA	TRBJ2-3	TRBV28	TRBD2	TGTGCCAGCAGCATTGCTAGCGGGGGGGCCAAAGATACGCAGTATTTT	CASSIASGGAKDTQYF
NA	TRBJ2-2	TRBV7-3	NA	TGTGCCAGCAGGGGACTTGGGGCGAACACCGGGGAGCTGTTTTTT	CASRGLGANTGELFF
NA	TRBJ1-1	TRBV7-2	NA	TGTGCCAGCAGCAGCTACTACGGGAACACTGAAGCTTTCTTT	CASSSYYGNTEAFF
NA	TRBJ2-7	TRBV21-1	NA	TGTGCCAGCAGCAAAGCGCGAGGACAGGGAGGGAGCTACGAGCAGTACTTC	CASSKARGQGGSYEQYF
NA	TRBJ2-7	TRBV19	NA	TGTGCCAGTAGTGGGGGGACACCTTCCTACGAGCAGTACTTC	CASSGGTPSYEQYF
NA	TRBJ1-6	TRBV11-2	NA	TGTGCCAGCAGCCCCGTCGGGGTTTGGAATTCACCCCTCCACTTT	CASSPVGVWNSPLHF
few	TRBJ2-7	TRBV27	NA	TGTGCCAGCAGCCTCGGGATATTCTACGAGCAGTACTTC	CASSLGIFYEQYF
NA	TRBJ2-3	TRBV5-1	TRBD2	TGCGCCAGCAGCTTGGTAGCGGGGCAGAGCACAGATACGCAGTATTTT	CASSLVAGQSTDTQYF
NA	TRBJ2-3	TRBV4-2	TRBD2	TGTGCCAGCAGCCAAGACGAAGCGGGGGGGCCAGATACGCAGTATTTT	CASSQDEAGGPDTQYF
NA	TRBJ1-4	TRBV6-5	TRBD1	TGTGCCAGCAACAACAGGGGAAGCAATGAAAAACTGTTTTTT	CASNNRGSNEKLFF
NA	TRBJ1-3	TRBV7-9	NA	TGTGCCAGCAGCTTTGCTAGGTCTGGAAACACCATATATTTT	CASSFARSGNTIYF
NA	TRBJ2-7	TRBV6-5	TRBD1	TGTGCCAGCAGCACCCGGGACAGGGGGCTGCAGTACTTC	CASSTRDRGLQYF
NA	TRBJ2-3	TRBV7-3	TRBD1	TGTGCCAGCAGCCCGGGACAGATCAACACAGATACGCAGTATTTT	CASSPGQINTDTQYF
NA	TRBJ2-7	TRBV5-1	NA	TGCGCCAGCAGCTTGTCCAGCACCAATTACGAGCAGTACTTC	CASSLSSTNYEQYF
NA	TRBJ2-6	TRBV7-7	NA	TGTGCTAGCAGCCCGCGCATAAGCTCTGGGGCCAACGTCCTGACTTTC	CASSPRISSGANVLTF
NA	TRBJ1-1	TRBV7-2	NA	TGTGCCAGCAGCTCCCGGAGGGGTGTCGAAGCTTTCTTT	CASSSRRGVEAFF
NA	TRBJ1-6	TRBV4-1	TRBD1	TGCGCCAGCAGCCTTTCCGGGACAGGGGGGTTGAAAGGGTCACCCCTCCACTTT	CASSLSGTGGLKGSPLHF
NA	TRBJ2-1	TRBV7-9	NA	TGTGCCAGCAGCTTAGCGGGGGGTTACGATGAGCAGTTCTTC	CASSLAGGYDEQFF
NA	TRBJ1-2	TRBV5-5	NA	TGTGCCAGCAGCTTTGGGGGTGACTATGGCTACACCTTC	CASSFGGDYGYTF